This T cell receptor beta chain derives from a study of blood T cell repertoires in COVID-19. Study-level background: PBMCs, B-cell-depleted T cells, or T cells provided the cDNA or gDNA that made up the material.

As originally analysed: Reference gene primer amplification gave nucleated cell count estimates. The protocol was immunoSEQ multiplex PCR, while the TCRdb copy is restricted to in-frame clones and leaves out a portion. V and J calls and clone size follow that table, whereas D and trimming were derived from the DNA. The table shows some 120,000 clones, with 75% to 90% occurring only once. The clonotype was recovered from a man under 40 with acute or convalescent COVID-19. The material sequenced was peripheral blood.

The CDR3 is CASSAVGGKPIEKLFF. DNA for the CDR3: TGTGCCAGCAGTGCCGTGGGGGGGAAGCCTATTGAAAAACTGTTTTTT. The chain links TRBV2 to TRBJ1-4; D possibly corresponds to TRBD1 (5 bases). The germline V gene has CDR1 SNHLY and CDR2 FYNNEI. Trimming removed 4 bases from V and 7 bases from J, with 19 bases in between. The CDR3 sequence is 16 residues long.